This T cell receptor (beta chain) came from a study of tumor-infiltrating lymphocytes in primary liver carcinoma. Study-wide results and limits: Only about 7.5-24% of top clones appeared in all five tumor regions.

Germline V gives CDR1 SQVTM, CDR2 ANQGSEA. The CDR3 is 12 residues long, counting both termini. A constant-region primer primed TCR beta cDNA synthesis from roughly 510 ng of total RNA. Each TCR beta library was derived from three nested multiplex PCR rounds that employed slightly modified ARM-PCR. PCR rounds one and two used TRBV1-TRBV30 forward primers with a C-beta reverse primer for 10 cycles each. TCRdb reprocessed the multiplex PCR reads via MiXCR and lists one record per CDR3 protein. The sample gives approximately 73,000 distinct CDR3 sequences, 70% to 75% of which show up once; 12% to 15% is in the top ten. Unsorted bulk tissue of roughly 18-32 mg yielded co-extracted RNA and DNA. A remark on this clonotype: The antigen remains unidentified. Because it lacks the conserved phenylalanine or tryptophan at the end, this CDR3 is likely a read error. The limits of the CDR3 on the DNA are not certain, so only TCRdb's listed CDR3 is given.

The TCR originated in a woman aged 55-69 years with primary liver carcinoma and hepatitis B virus infection. Source material: liver tumor tissue from sampling region 4. Subset reported: tumor region T4, right-lateral pole. V and J are TRBV29-1 and TRBJ1-1. The CDR3 here is CSVSSESEQTFS.